This TCR beta chain was captured in a study of blood T cell repertoires in COVID-19. Looking at the study overall: PBMCs, B-cell-depleted T cells, or T cells provided the cDNA or gDNA that made up the material.

Per the authors' pipeline: Using reference gene primer amplification, nucleated cell counts were estimated. The table came from immunoSEQ multiplex PCR; TCRdb's copy has only in-frame clones and leaves some out. Clone size and V and J calls were adopted from that table, with D and trimming inferred from the DNA. The table includes 200,000 to 300,000 clones, roughly 80% detected once. This CDR3 is built from 13 residues. Trimming removed 4 bases from V and 3 bases from J, with 11 bases in between. Germline values: CDR1 SGHDT, CDR2 YYEEEE. The receptor was isolated from a woman under 30 with acute or convalescent COVID-19. Input material: peripheral blood. The rearrangement uses TRBV5-6 and TRBJ2-7; no clear D gene. The CDR3 here is CASSQVHGYEQYF. The CDR3 DNA reads TGTGCCAGCAGCCAAGTACATGGCTACGAGCAGTACTTC.